In its sample, the clone carrying this TCR beta chain was seen many times. The antigen is unknown. TCRdb ran MiXCR on the PCR reads. The table lists 45,000 to 60,000 clones, roughly 15% of them singletons. The CDR3 contains 15 residues. With 4 bases removed from V and 6 bases from J, the gap between germline ends came to 18 bases. In germline, CDR1 is SEHNR, CDR2 FQNEAQ (reference sequence). The record originates from a study of metastatic and nonmetastatic thyroid tumors. Looking at the study overall: A comparison of repertoires was made across blood and tumor or nodule tissue from malignant and benign thyroid patients. Whole-study results and caveats: Patients with malignant thyroid tumors reportedly had significantly higher TCR beta diversity than those with benign nodules, in blood and tumor.

Thyroid surgery took place with no prior treatment in any patient. The sequenced sample was blood. The V and J genes are TRBV7-9 and TRBJ1-1; D may be TRBD1 (6 bases). The TCR was taken from a female donor with papillary thyroid cancer or a benign thyroid nodule (not recorded which). Some clones in this sample may be carry-over from other donors' samples. Written as DNA, the CDR3 is TGTGCCAGCAGCTCCAAGGGGGGTGGGCAGGCTGAAGCTTTCTTT. It encodes CASSSKGGGQAEAFF.